This entry features one TCR beta chain sequence. This clonotype was observed many times. There is no known antigen for this receptor. One base away there is no much larger clone; base qualities are not given. Stable Graves' hyperthyroidism was defined as no progression to ophthalmopathy during 18 months of follow-up. Hyperthyroidism patients were newly diagnosed, had a disease duration of under 2 months, and were aged 18 to 65 years. Exclusion was applied to patients with uncontrolled infections, other autoimmune diseases, pregnancy or lactation. Diagnoses were established on the basis of clinical symptoms, serum thyroxine and TRAb, thyroid ultrasound, and orbital computed tomography. Ficoll-Paque density gradient centrifugation was used to isolate PBMCs from about 10 ml of fresh peripheral blood. Total RNA was extracted using Trizol reagent, and RNA quality was assessed on an Agilent 2100 Bioanalyzer.

The data are from a study of T cells in Graves' hyperthyroidism and ophthalmopathy (dated by TCRdb to about 2019). Regarding the complete study: Peripheral blood samples were taken at the time of initial diagnosis, prior to any treatment. An independent validation cohort of 18 to 20 hyperthyroidism patients and 17 patients who later progressed to ophthalmopathy tested prospective prediction of ophthalmopathy. TCR Vbeta CDR3 sequencing of 130 to 150 peripheral blood samples (roughly 43 ophthalmopathy, some 75 hyperthyroidism and roughly 17 progressor patients) is reported in the paper. To identify distinguishing TCR V-J signatures, a discovery cohort of roughly 100 patients was used, comprising approximately 40 with Graves' ophthalmopathy and 57 with stable Graves' hyperthyroidism. The study also compared thyroid tissue and blood T-cell repertoires from five or six Graves' hyperthyroidism patients. Once sampling was done, hyperthyroidism patients were given methimazole at a starting dose of 30 mg daily, whereas ophthalmopathy patients were given high-dose intravenous methylprednisolone. For training and testing, the approximately 92 patients in the discovery cohort were randomly divided in a 7:3 ratio. Overall results and qualifications from the work: A model built on a 13 V-J signature distinguished ophthalmopathy from stable hyperthyroidism, reaching around 88% sensitivity and around 82% specificity in cross-validation and 80%/75% in testing. In validation, the model predicted progression to ophthalmopathy with over 65% sensitivity and 72.22% specificity, a median of 6.5 months before onset. No statistical method was used to set the sample size in advance, and investigators knew the group allocation. Blood samples also contained most of the expanded thyroid clonotypes (frequency above 0.001), which suggests that blood repertoires may reflect thyroid immune responses.

TCR beta CDR3 regions were amplified from RNA transcripts. The first round of RT-PCR for the TCR CDR3 was performed with the HTBI primer set and the Qiagen OneStep RT-PCR kit. Libraries were constructed in a second round of multiplex PCR, after which size selection and purification were carried out. The libraries were sequenced on an Illumina HiSeq2000 using paired-end 100 bp reads. The original methods were these. SOAPnuke was used to process the raw data, with reads discarded if the reads contained adapters or uncalled bases, had a mean Phred below 15, or lacked an exact constant-primer or identifier match. COPE v1.2.5 was used to merge high-quality paired reads, and clonotypes were defined as unique nucleotide sequences. MiTCR v1.1 was used to align clonotypes to the IMGT TRBV, TRBD and TRBJ reference segments. Analysis was restricted to V-J combinations with a frequency above 0.0001, which covered 98% to 99.2% of repertoires. A TCS score was defined as the ratio of F50 (clonal expansion) to E x V (chaos), with BLOSUM62-based TCRdist applied between CDR3 peptides within each V-J. Welch's t-statistics and random forest reduced 500 to 550 V-J features to under 15, which were used in a naive Bayes classifier (R e1071). TCRdb ran its own pipeline on the public reads, namely fastp trimming at Q25 and MiXCR clone calling, and kept in-frame beta chains. Merged by CDR3 protein, the rows form single entries marked with the most common genes and DNA. The V and J calls come from TCRdb's annotation, not from the publication. In this sample the table shows some 460,000 distinct CDR3 sequences, less than 20% of which occur a single time. The top ten constitute almost 8% of the sample.

Including cysteine and phenylalanine, the CDR3 has 16 amino acids. CDR3 DNA only is kept here, 48 bases in frame from base 1. The trim is 4 bases for V and 5 bases for J, with a gap of 21 bases between the germline ends. Per the germline V gene (reference sequence), SGHKS is the CDR1 and YYEKEE is the CDR2. The receptor was isolated from a woman in her late teens or twenties with Graves' hyperthyroidism. Rearrangement joined TRBV5-5 to TRBJ2-5, with the D call perhaps TRBD1 or TRBD2, as 5 bases match in each case. Source material: blood. This receptor carries the CDR3 CASSQQPGPMAETQYF. The DNA sequence is as follows: TGTGCCAGCAGCCAACAACCGGGACCCATGGCGGAGACCCAGTACTTC.